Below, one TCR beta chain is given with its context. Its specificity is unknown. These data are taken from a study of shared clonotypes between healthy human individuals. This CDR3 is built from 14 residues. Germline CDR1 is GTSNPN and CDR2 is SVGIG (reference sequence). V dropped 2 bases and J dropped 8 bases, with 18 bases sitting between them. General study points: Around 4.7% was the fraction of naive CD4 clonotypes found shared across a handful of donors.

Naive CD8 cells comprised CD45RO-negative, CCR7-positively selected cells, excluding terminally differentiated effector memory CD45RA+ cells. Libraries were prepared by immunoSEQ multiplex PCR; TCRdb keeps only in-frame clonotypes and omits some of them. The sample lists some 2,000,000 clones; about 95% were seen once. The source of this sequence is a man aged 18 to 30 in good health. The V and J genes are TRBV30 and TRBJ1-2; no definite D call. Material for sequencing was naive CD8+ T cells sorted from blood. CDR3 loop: CAWSWEDLVGGYTF. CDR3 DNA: TGTGCCTGGAGTTGGGAGGACCTAGTTGGAGGCTACACCTTC.